This entry lists 24 T cell receptor beta chains sequenced from one sample in a study of T cell responses to AZD1222 COVID-19 vaccine. Sequencing used immunoSEQ multiplex PCR; TCRdb keeps in-frame clones, though not all of them. The table has around 160,000 clones, 94% seen once. This sample comprised peripheral blood, obtained on day 0 of AZD1222 vaccination. The origin of the receptors is an adult in good health.

The chain joins TRBV6-1 to TRBJ1-4; D perhaps matches TRBD1 (6 bases). Trimming shortened V by 2 bases and J by 8 bases, and 15 bases separated the two germline ends. Germline assignment: CDR1 MNHNS and CDR2 SASEGT. CDR3 size: 15 residues. The CDR3 region has the DNA TGTGCCAGCAGTGAAAATCAGGCGAGGGGGGAAAAACTGTTTTTT. Amino acids: CASSENQARGEKLFF.

V and J are TRBV6-5 and TRBJ1-5; D unresolved. Germline CDR1 MNHEY, CDR2 SVGAGI. The CDR3 length is 14 residues. The V end lost 0 bases, the J end lost 6 bases, and 9 bases lay between the germline ends. DNA of the CDR3: TGTGCCAGCAGTTACTCGATTCTGCGTCAGCCCCAGCATTTT. Encoded protein: CASSYSILRQPQHF.

The rearrangement links TRBV28 to TRBJ1-4, with D tentatively TRBD1 (6 bases). Germline CDR1 MDHEN, CDR2 SYDVKM. V lost 4 bases, J lost 4 bases, and 19 bases lay in between. This CDR3 contains 17 residues. The CDR3 DNA follows: TGTGCCAGCAGTTCGGGGCAGGGGTCCTCACGTAATGAAAAACTGTTTTTT. Translation gives CASSSGQGSSRNEKLFF.

This clone was seen a few times. The genes are TRBV5-1 and TRBJ1-6, with D possibly TRBD1 on 5 matching bases. Germline CDR1 is SGHRS and CDR2 is YFSETQ. V gave up 2 bases and J gave up 7 bases, with 13 bases separating them. CDR3 length: 15 amino acids. CDR3 in amino acids: CASSFTGTENSPLHF. The CDR3 DNA reads TGCGCCAGCAGCTTTACCGGGACCGAAAATTCACCCCTCCACTTT.

V and J are TRBV6-5 and TRBJ1-1, with a weak D call TRBD1 (5 bases). The CDR3 length is 13 residues. Trimming stripped 3 bases from V and 4 bases from J, with 9 bases between. The germline gives CDR1 MNHEY, CDR2 SVGAGI. Here the CDR3 reads CASSYGGSTEAFF. The CDR3 DNA is TGTGCCAGCAGTTATGGGGGGAGCACTGAAGCTTTCTTT.

V is TRBV3-1 (or the pseudogene TRBV3-2) and J is TRBJ1-5; the D is unclear. V was trimmed by 4 bases and J by 1 base, leaving 8 bases between them. The CDR3 has 14 residues. The germline gives CDR1 LGHDT, CDR2 YNNKEL (reference sequence). CDR3 protein: CASSPSMSNQPQHF. Written as DNA, the CDR3 is TGTGCCAGCAGCCCCTCTATGAGCAATCAGCCCCAGCATTTT.

The chain joins TRBV19 to TRBJ1-2, with a tentative D call TRBD1 (5 bases). This CDR3 has 14 residues. V was pared by 3 bases and J by 7 bases, with 15 bases between. The V gene's germline CDR1 is LNHDA and CDR2 SQIVND (reference sequence). The CDR3 nucleotides read TGTGCCAGTAGTATGGAGCGGGGCCGGGTTGGCTACACCTTC. It translates to CASSMERGRVGYTF.

The rearrangement uses TRBV28 and TRBJ1-1; maybe TRBD1 (6 bases). In germline, CDR1 is MDHEN, CDR2 SYDVKM. V lost 5 bases and J 7 bases, leaving 14 bases between the germline ends. The CDR3 extends over 13 amino acids. CDR3 sequence reads: CASSPRDINEAFF. The CDR3 region has the DNA TGTGCCAGCAGTCCCCGGGACATAAATGAAGCTTTCTTT.

CDR3 residues: CASSLEPYLDTQYF. Written as DNA, the CDR3 is TGTGCCAGCAGCCTCGAACCGTACTTGGATACGCAGTATTTT. The chain uses TRBV9 and TRBJ2-3; no definite D call. The V end was cut by 4 bases, the J end by 6 bases, with 15 bases between. The germline V gene encodes CDR1 SGDLS and CDR2 YYNGEE. The CDR3 spans 14 residues.

V usage is TRBV5-5 and J usage is TRBJ2-7; 9 bases agree with TRBD1. The CDR3 runs to 15 residues. Per germline, CDR1 SGHKS and CDR2 YYEKEE (reference sequence). The trim removed 5 bases at V and 2 bases at J, leaving 8 bases unmatched. CDR3 protein: CASSKAGQGPYEQYF. The DNA for the CDR3 is TGTGCCAGCAGTAAGGCGGGACAGGGTCCCTACGAGCAGTACTTC.

The chain links TRBV24-1 to TRBJ1-2; a possible D gene is TRBD1 (6 bases). Trimming took off 4 bases at V and 8 bases at J, with 25 bases between the two ends. Germline V gives CDR1 KGHDR, CDR2 SFDVKD. The CDR3 is 17 amino acids. CDR3 loop: CATSDPSDPQGLGGYTF. For the CDR3, the DNA is TGTGCCACCAGTGACCCCTCTGATCCACAGGGTCTGGGGGGCTACACCTTC.

The chain couples TRBV11-2 to TRBJ1-1; D is ambiguous. The CDR3 contains 12 residues. V lost 5 bases and J 3 bases, leaving 7 bases between the germline ends. CDR1 SGHAT and CDR2 FQNNGV come from the germline V gene. CDR3 in DNA: TGTGCCAGCAGCATACAATACACTGAAGCTTTCTTT. It encodes CASSIQYTEAFF.

This chain links TRBV6-5 with TRBJ1-2, with D unclear. V gave up 0 bases and J gave up 1 base, with 9 bases separating them. CDR3 length equals 15 residues. Looked up from germline, CDR1 is MNHEY and CDR2 is SVGAGI. The CDR3, as DNA: TGTGCCAGCAGTTACTCAGCGGGCAGTAACTATGGCTACACCTTC. Its protein product is CASSYSAGSNYGYTF.

This sequence joins TRBV28 and TRBJ2-3, with a tentative D call TRBD2 (7 bases). From germline, CDR1 is MDHEN and CDR2 SYDVKM. The CDR3 is 13 residues long. V lost 7 bases and J 7 bases, leaving 15 bases between the germline ends. In DNA, the CDR3 is TGTGCCAGCAAGGAAGGGGGGGGTAATACGCAGTATTTT. This sequence encodes CASKEGGGNTQYF.

The chain couples TRBV6-4 to TRBJ2-3; 8 bases are shared with TRBD2. The CDR3 covers 14 residues. The germline V gene has CDR1 MRHNA and CDR2 SNTAGT. With 3 bases clipped from V and 2 bases from J, the junction kept 1 base outside the gene matches. For the CDR3, the DNA is TGTGCCAGCAGTGAAGCGGGGGCCACAGATACGCAGTATTTT. This codes for CASSEAGATDTQYF.

V usage is TRBV5-8 and J usage is TRBJ2-7; no reliable D call. The germline V and J ends were trimmed by 5 bases and 3 bases, with 9 bases remaining between them. This CDR3 is built from 12 residues. CDR1 and CDR2 (germline): SGHTS, YDEGEE. The DNA of the CDR3 is TGTGCCAGCAGTTCCTCCTACTACGAGCAGTACTTC. This sequence encodes CASSSSYYEQYF.

This sequence joins TRBV30 and TRBJ1-1; D remains unclear. This CDR3 region has 13 residues. Germline CDR1 reads GTSNPN; CDR2 reads SVGIG (reference sequence). V gave up 4 bases and J gave up 0 bases, with 9 bases separating them. In nucleotides, the CDR3 is TGTGCCTGGAAAGTAGGGTTGAACACTGAAGCTTTCTTT. Its protein is CAWKVGLNTEAFF.

This chain links TRBV19 with TRBJ2-2; tentatively, D is TRBD2 (6 bases). V gave up 10 bases and J gave up 1 base, with 16 bases separating them. The CDR3 runs to 15 residues. Germline V gives CDR1 LNHDA, CDR2 SQIVND (reference sequence). In DNA, the CDR3 is TGTGCCACCTCCCCGGTTAGCGGGAACACCGGGGAGCTGTTTTTT. This gives the protein CATSPVSGNTGELFF.

This sequence joins TRBV4-2 and TRBJ1-4; D remains ambiguous. Trimming cost V 1 base and J 5 bases, with 14 bases left between them. Germline V gene data show CDR1 as LGHNA and CDR2 as YNFKEQ. The CDR3 extends over 16 amino acids. The CDR3 reads CASSQAVSPGNEKLFF. CDR3 sequence (DNA): TGTGCCAGCAGCCAAGCGGTGTCCCCTGGGAATGAAAAACTGTTTTTT.

This chain joins TRBV24-1 and TRBJ2-2; D is uncertain. The CDR3 runs 14 residues. Germline V gene lookup returns CDR1 KGHDR and CDR2 SFDVKD. The germline V and J ends were trimmed by 6 bases and 3 bases, with 10 bases remaining between them. The CDR3 sequence: CATSLNTDTGELFF. CDR3 bases: TGTGCCACCAGTTTAAACACGGACACCGGGGAGCTGTTTTTT.

The rearrangement links TRBV23-1 to TRBJ1-5; a weak D match, TRBD1 (6 bases). TRBV23-1 is recorded as an ORF, its role being uncertain. This CDR3 region has 19 residues. V was clipped by 1 base and J by 6 bases, with 25 bases between them. CDR3 bases: TGCGCCAGCAGTCAATTTTCTGAAGGACAGCCCCTGGGCTGTCAGCCCCAGCATTTT. Translation: CASSQFSEGQPLGCQPQHF.

This rearrangement joins TRBV30 to TRBJ2-7; D may match TRBD1 or TRBD2 (5 bases each). V lost 7 bases to trimming and J lost 6 bases, with 19 bases between them. This CDR3 has 13 amino acids. Germline V gene lookup returns CDR1 GTSNPN and CDR2 SVGIG (reference sequence). CDR3 bases: TGTGCCTTGACCGGGATCCTTGGGGGCGAGCAGTACTTC. This encodes CALTGILGGEQYF.

The genes are TRBV6-5 and TRBJ2-2; D is uncertain. V lost 7 bases and J lost 7, with 13 bases in between. This CDR3 has 13 residues. Germline V gives CDR1 MNHEY, CDR2 SVGAGI. The CDR3, as DNA: TGTGCCAGCATGGGCGAGTGGAACGGGGAGCTGTTTTTT. This translates into CASMGEWNGELFF.

The V gene is TRBV12-5, the J gene TRBJ2-1; TRBD1 aligns across 7 bases. Germline trimming cut 7 bases from V and 14 bases from J; bases unmatched to any gene: 8. This CDR3 is built from 11 residues. Germline V gives CDR1 LGHNT, CDR2 FRNRAP. The CDR3 loop reads CASAIGGREFF. For the CDR3, the DNA is TGTGCTAGTGCCATAGGGGGCCGAGAGTTCTTC. Full variable domain (rest looked up from reference TRBV12-5 and TRBJ2-1): DARVTQTPRHKVTEMGQEVTMRCQPILGHNTVFWYRQTMMQGLELLAYFRNRAPLDDSGMPKDRFSAEMPDATLATLKIQPSEPRDSAVYFCASAIGGREFFGPGTRLTVL.